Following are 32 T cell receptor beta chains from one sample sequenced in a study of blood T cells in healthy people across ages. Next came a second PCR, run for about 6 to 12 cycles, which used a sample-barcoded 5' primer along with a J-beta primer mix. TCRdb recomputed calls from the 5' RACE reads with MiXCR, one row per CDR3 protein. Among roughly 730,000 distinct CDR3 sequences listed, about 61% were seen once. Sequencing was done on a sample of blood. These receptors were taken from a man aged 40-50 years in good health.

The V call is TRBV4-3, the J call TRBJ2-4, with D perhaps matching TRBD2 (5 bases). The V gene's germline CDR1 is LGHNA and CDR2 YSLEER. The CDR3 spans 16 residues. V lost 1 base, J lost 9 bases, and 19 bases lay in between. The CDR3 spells CASSQVGAGGSVIQYF. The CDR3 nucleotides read TGCGCCAGCAGCCAAGTGGGTGCCGGAGGTTCGGTCATTCAGTACTTC.

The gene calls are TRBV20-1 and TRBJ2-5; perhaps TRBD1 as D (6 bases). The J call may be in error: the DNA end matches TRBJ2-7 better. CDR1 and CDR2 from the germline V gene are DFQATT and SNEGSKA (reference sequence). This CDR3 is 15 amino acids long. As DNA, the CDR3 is TGCAGTGCTAGCGATGTGGGCAGGGGTACCTACGAGCAGTACTTC. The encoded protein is CSASDVGRGTYEQYF.

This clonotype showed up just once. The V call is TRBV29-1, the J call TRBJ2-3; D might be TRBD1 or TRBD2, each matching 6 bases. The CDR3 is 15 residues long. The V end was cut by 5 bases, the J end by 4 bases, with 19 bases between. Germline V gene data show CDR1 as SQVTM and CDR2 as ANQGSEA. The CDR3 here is CSVYSGPRGADTQYF. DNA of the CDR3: TGCAGCGTTTACAGCGGACCGAGGGGGGCAGATACGCAGTATTTT.

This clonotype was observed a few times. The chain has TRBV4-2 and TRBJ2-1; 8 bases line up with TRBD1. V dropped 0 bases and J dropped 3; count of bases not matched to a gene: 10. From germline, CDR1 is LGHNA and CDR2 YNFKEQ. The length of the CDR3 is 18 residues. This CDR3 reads CASSQEVVRDRNYNEQFF. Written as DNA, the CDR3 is TGTGCCAGCAGCCAAGAGGTAGTGCGGGACAGGAACTACAATGAGCAGTTCTTC.

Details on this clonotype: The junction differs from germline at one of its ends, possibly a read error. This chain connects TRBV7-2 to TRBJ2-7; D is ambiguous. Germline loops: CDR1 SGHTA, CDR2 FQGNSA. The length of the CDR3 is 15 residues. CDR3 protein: CANSLRPDSNNEQYF. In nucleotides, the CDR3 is TGCGCCAACAGCTTACGCCCAGACTCGAACAATGAGCAGTACTTC.

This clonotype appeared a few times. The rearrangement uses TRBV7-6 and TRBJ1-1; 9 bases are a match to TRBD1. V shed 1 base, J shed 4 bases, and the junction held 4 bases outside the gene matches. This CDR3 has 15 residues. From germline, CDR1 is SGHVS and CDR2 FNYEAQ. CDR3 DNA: TGTGCCAGCAGCTTAGAACAGGGGGCCGTCACTGAAGCTTTCTTT. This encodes CASSLEQGAVTEAFF.

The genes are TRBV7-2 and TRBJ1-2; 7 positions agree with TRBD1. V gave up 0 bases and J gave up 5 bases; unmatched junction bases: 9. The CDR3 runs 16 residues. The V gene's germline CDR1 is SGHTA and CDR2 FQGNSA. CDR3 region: CASSLATAGGGYGYTF. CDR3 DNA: TGTGCCAGCAGCTTAGCCACAGCAGGGGGGGGTTATGGCTACACCTTC. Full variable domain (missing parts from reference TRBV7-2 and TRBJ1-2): GAGVSQSPSNKVTEKGKDVELRCDPISGHTALYWYRQSLGQGLEFLIYFQGNSAPDKSGLPSDRFSAERTGGSVSTLTIQRTQQEDSAVYLCASSLATAGGGYGYTFGSGTRLTVV.

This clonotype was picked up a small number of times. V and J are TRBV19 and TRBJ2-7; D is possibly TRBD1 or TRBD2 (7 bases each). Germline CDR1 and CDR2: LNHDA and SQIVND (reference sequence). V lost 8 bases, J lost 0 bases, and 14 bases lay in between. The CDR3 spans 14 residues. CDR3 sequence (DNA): TGTGCCAGTGGGAGGGGGCAGACCTCCTACGAGCAGTACTTC. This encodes CASGRGQTSYEQYF.

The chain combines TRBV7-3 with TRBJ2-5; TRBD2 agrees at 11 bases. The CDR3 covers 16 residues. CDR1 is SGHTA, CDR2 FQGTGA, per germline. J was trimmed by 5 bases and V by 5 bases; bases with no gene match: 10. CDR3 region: CASSALGGTSGETQYF. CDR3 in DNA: TGTGCCAGCAGCGCCCTCGGAGGGACTAGCGGCGAGACCCAGTACTTC.

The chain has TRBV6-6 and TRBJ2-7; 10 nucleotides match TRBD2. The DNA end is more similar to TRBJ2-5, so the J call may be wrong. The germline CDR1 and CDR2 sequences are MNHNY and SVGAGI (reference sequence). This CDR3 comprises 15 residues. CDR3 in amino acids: CASSRIAGGQETQYF. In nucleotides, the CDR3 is TGTGCCAGCAGTCGGATAGCGGGAGGACAAGAGACCCAGTACTTC.

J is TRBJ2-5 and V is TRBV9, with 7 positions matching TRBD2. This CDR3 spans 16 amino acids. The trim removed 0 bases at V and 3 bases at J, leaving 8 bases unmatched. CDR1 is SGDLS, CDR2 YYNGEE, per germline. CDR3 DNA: TGTGCCAGCAGCGTAGGCCTGGGGGGGGTTGAAGAGACCCAGTACTTC. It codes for CASSVGLGGVEETQYF.

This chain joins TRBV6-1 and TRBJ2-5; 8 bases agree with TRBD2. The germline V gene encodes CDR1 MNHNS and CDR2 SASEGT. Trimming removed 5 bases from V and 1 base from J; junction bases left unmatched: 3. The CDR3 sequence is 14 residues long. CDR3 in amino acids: CASSNGRAQETQYF. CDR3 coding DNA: TGTGCCAGCAGTAACGGGAGGGCCCAAGAGACCCAGTACTTC.

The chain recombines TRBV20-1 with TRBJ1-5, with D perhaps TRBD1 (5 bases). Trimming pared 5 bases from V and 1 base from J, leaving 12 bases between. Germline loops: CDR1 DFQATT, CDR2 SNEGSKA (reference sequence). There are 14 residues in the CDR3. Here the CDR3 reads CSAAGSESNQPQHF. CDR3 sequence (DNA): TGCAGTGCTGCAGGGAGCGAGAGCAATCAGCCCCAGCATTTT.

DNA for the CDR3: TGCAGCGTTTCGGGGACGTTTGCGGACGCCACTCCTAACAATGAGCAGTTCTTC. Protein sequence: CSVSGTFADATPNNEQFF. V is TRBV29-1 and J is TRBJ2-1, with D tentatively TRBD1 or TRBD2 (5 bases each). This CDR3 contains 18 residues. Germline V gene sequence: CDR1 SQVTM, CDR2 ANQGSEA. With 5 bases removed from V and 5 bases from J, the gap between germline ends came to 28 bases.

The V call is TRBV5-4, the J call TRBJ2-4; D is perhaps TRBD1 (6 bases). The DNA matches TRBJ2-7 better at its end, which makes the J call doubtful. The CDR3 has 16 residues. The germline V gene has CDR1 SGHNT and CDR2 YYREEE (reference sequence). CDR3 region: CASSLVATGLRYEQYF. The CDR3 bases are TGTGCCAGCAGCTTGGTGGCAACAGGGTTACGCTACGAGCAGTACTTC.

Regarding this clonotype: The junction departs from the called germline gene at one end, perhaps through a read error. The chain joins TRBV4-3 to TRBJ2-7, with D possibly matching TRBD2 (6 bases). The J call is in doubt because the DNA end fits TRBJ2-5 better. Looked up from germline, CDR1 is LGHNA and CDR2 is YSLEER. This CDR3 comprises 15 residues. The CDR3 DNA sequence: TGCACCAGCAGCCAAGTCCTACTAGCTGAGGCGACCCAGTACTTC. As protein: CTSSQVLLAEATQYF.

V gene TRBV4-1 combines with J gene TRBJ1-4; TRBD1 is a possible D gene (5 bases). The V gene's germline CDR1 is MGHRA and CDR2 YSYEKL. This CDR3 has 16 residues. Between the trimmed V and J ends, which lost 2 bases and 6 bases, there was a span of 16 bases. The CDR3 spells CASSQPRGGGYEKLFF. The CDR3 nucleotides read TGCGCCAGCAGCCAACCCCGTGGGGGAGGGTATGAAAAACTGTTTTTT.

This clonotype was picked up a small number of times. The CDR3 region is CASSLRGQVADEQYF. The CDR3 nucleotides are TGTGCCAGCAGCTTAAGGGGGCAGGTTGCGGACGAGCAGTACTTC. The chain recombines TRBV7-2 with TRBJ2-7; 7 nucleotides align to TRBD1. The J segment lost 5 bases and the V segment lost 2 bases, leaving 9 bases of the junction unmatched. Germline CDR1 SGHTA, CDR2 FQGNSA. This CDR3 has 15 residues.

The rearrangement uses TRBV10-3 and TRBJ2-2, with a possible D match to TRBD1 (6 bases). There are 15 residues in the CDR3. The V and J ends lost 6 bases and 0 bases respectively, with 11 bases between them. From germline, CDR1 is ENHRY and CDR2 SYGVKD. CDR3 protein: CAISDRTTNTGELFF. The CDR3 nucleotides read TGTGCCATCAGCGACAGGACCACGAACACCGGGGAGCTGTTTTTT.

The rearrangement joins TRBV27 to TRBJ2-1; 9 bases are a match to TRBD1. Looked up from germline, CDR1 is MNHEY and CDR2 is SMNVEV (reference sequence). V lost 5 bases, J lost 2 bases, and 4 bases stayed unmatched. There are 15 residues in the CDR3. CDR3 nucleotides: TGTGCCAGCAGTGGACAGGGGTTGCCCTACAATGAGCAGTTCTTC. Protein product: CASSGQGLPYNEQFF.

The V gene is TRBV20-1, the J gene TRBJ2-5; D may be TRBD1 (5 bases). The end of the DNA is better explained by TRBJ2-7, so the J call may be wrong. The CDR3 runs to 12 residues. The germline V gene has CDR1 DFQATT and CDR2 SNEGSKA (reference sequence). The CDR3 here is CSAEDRLYEQYF. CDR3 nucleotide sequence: TGCAGTGCTGAAGACAGACTCTACGAGCAGTACTTC.

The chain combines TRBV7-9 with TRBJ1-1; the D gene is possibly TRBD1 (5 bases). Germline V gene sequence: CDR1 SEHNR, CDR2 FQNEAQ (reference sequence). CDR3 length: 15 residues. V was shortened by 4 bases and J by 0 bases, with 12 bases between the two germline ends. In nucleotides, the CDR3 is TGTGCCAGCAGCTCAGAACAGGAATTGAACACTGAAGCTTTCTTT. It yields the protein CASSSEQELNTEAFF. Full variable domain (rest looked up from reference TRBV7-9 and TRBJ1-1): DTGVSQNPRHKITKRGQNVTFRCDPISEHNRLYWYRQTLGQGPEFLTYFQNEAQLEKSRLLSDRFSAERPKGSFSTLEIQRTEQGDSAMYLCASSSEQELNTEAFFGQGTRLTVV.

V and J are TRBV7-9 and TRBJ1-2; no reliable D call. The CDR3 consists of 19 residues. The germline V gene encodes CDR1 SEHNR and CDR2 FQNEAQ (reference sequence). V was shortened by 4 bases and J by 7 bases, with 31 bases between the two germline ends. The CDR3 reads CASSSALLLGSEASGGYTF. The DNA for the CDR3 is TGTGCCAGCAGCTCAGCCCTACTCCTCGGGAGCGAAGCCTCGGGTGGCTACACCTTC.

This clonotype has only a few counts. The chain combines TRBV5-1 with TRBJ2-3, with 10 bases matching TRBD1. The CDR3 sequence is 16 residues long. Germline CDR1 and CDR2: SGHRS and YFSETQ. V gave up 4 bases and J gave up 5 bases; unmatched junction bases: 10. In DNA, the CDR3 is TGCGCCAGCAGCCAACTAAGGGACAGGGGAAGAGATACGCAGTATTTT. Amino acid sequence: CASSQLRDRGRDTQYF.

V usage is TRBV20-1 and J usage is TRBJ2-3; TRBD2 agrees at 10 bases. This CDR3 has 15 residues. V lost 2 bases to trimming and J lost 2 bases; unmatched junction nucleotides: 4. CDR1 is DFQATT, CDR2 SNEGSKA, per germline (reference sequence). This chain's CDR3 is CSARSSGGYTDTQYF. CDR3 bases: TGCAGTGCTAGATCTAGCGGGGGATACACAGATACGCAGTATTTT.

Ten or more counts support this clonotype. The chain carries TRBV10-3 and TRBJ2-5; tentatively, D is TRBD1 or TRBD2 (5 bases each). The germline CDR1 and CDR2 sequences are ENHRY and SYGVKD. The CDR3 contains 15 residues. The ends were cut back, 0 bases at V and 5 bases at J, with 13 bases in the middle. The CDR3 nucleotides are TGTGCCATCAGTGAGTCGTTAGAGGGGAGCGAGACCCAGTACTTC. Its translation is CAISESLEGSETQYF.

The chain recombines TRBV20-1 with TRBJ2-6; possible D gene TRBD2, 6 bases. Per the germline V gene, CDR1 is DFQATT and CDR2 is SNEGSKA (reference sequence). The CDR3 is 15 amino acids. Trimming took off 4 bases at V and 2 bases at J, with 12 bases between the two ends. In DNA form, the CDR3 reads TGCAGTGCTACCCCGGGCGGGGCTGGGGCCAACGTCCTGACTTTC. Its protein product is CSATPGGAGANVLTF.

The CDR3 nucleotides are TGTGCCAGCAGTTTTGGGGCTAATGAGCAGTTCTTC. This translates into CASSFGANEQFF. V usage is TRBV12-3 or TRBV12-4 and J usage is TRBJ2-1; D perhaps matches TRBD1 (5 bases). The CDR3 totals 12 residues. V lost 3 bases, J lost 7 bases, and 7 bases lay in between.

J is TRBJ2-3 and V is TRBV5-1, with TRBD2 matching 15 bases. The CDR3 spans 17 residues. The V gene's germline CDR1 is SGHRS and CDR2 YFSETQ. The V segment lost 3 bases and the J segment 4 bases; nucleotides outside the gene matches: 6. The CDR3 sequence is CASSSGLAGGAADTQYF. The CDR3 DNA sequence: TGCGCCAGCAGCTCCGGACTAGCGGGAGGGGCGGCAGATACGCAGTATTTT.

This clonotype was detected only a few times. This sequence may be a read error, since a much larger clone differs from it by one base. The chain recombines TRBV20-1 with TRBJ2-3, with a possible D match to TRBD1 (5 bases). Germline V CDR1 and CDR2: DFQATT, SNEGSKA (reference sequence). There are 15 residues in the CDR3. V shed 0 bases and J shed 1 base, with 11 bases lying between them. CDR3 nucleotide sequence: TGCAGTGCTAGAGATCTCGACAGCGGCACAGATACGCAGTATTTT. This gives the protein CSARDLDSGTDTQYF.

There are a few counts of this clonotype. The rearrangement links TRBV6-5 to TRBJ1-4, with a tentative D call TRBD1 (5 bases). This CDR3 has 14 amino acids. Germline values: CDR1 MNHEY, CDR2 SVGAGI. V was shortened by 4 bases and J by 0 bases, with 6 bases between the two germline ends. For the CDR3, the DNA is TGTGCCAGCAGTTCAGGGCCAACTAATGAAAAACTGTTTTTT. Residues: CASSSGPTNEKLFF.

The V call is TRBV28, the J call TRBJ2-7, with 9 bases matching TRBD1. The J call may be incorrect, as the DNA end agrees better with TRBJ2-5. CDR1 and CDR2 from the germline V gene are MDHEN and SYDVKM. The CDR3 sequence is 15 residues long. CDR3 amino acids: CASSKTGGAWETQYF. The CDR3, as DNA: TGTGCCAGCAGTAAAACAGGGGGCGCCTGGGAGACCCAGTACTTC.